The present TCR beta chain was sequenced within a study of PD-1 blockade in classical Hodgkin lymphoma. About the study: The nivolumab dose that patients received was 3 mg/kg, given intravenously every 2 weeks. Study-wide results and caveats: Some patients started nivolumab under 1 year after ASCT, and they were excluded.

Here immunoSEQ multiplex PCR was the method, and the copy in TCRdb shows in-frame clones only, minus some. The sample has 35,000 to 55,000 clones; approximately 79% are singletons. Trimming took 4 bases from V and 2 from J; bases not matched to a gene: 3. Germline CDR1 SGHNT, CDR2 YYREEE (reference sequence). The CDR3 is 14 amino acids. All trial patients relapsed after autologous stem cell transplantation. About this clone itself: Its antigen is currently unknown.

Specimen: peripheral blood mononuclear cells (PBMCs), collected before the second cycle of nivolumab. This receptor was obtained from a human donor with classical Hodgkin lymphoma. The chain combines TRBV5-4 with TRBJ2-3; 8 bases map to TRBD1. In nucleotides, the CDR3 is TGTGCCAGCAGCGAGACAGGGGTCACAGATACGCAGTATTTT. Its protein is CASSETGVTDTQYF.